This T cell receptor (beta chain) was found in a study of blood T cells in healthy people across ages. Study-level results: Investigators viewed diversity estimates from one million T cells as underestimates, the study reported.

Germline CDR1 is SGHTA and CDR2 is FQGNSA. The CDR3 has 14 residues. Using a J-beta primer mix together with a sample-barcoded 5' primer, a second PCR was run for about 6 to 12 cycles. MiXCR was run by TCRdb on the 5' RACE reads, yielding one entry per CDR3 protein. This repertoire shows over a million distinct CDR3 sequences, more than 35% found once; its top ten account for 18%. Worth noting for this clonotype: Its specificity is unknown. An end of the junction does not agree with germline; a read error may underlie this.

The chain uses TRBV7-2 and TRBJ2-1; 9 bases are a match to TRBD2. The sample consisted of blood. The sequence derives from a woman aged 60-75 years in good health. The DNA of the CDR3 is TGTGCCTGCAGCTTAACCGGGACTAGCTCGGCAAAGTTCTTC. Protein product: CACSLTGTSSAKFF.